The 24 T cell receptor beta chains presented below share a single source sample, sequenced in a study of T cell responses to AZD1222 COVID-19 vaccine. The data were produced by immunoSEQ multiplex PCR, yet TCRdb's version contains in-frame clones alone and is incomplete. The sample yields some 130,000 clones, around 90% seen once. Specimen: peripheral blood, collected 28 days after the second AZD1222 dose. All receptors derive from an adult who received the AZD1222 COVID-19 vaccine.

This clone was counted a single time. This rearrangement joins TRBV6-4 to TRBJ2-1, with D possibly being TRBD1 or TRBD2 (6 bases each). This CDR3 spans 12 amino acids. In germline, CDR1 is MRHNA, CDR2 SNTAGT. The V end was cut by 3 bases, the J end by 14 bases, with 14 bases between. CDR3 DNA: TGTGCCAGCAGTGATCTATCGGGGGCCAAGTTCTTC. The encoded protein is CASSDLSGAKFF.

The CDR3 reads CASSARLAGEQFF. CDR3 bases: TGTGCCAGCAGCGCCCGACTAGCGGGGGAGCAGTTCTTC. The chain couples TRBV7-2 to TRBJ2-1, with 11 bases that match TRBD2. Germline CDR1 SGHTA, CDR2 FQGNSA. Trimming took 5 bases from V and 10 from J; bases not matched to a gene: 4. The CDR3 extends over 13 amino acids.

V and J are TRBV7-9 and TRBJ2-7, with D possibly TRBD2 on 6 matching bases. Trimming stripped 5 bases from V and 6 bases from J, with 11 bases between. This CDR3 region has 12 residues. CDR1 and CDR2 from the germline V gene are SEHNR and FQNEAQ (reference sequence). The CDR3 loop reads CASSAGTPEQYV. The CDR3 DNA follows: TGTGCCAGCAGCGCCGGGACTCCCGAGCAGTACGTC.

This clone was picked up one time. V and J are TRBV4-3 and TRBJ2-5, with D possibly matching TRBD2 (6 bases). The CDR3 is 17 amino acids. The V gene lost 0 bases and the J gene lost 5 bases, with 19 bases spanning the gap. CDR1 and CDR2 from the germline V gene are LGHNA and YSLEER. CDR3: CASSQEYGGSWLETQYF. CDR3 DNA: TGCGCCAGCAGCCAAGAATATGGAGGGTCGTGGTTGGAGACCCAGTACTTC.

The CDR3, as DNA: TGTGCCATCAAAAACTGGCTCAGCACAGATACGCAGTATTTT. Protein product: CAIKNWLSTDTQYF. The J gene is TRBJ2-3, the V gene TRBV10-3; no reliable D call. Germline CDR1 reads ENHRY; CDR2 reads SYGVKD. The CDR3 has 14 residues. Trimming shortened V by 7 bases and J by 0 bases, and 11 bases separated the two germline ends.

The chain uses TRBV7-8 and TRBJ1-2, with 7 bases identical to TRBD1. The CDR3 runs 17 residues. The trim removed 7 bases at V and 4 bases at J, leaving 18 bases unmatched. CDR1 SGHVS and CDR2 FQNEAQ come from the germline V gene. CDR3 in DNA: TGTGCCAGCACCCAGGGGGGACAGTTGGAGGAGTTCTATGGCTACACCTTC. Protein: CASTQGGQLEEFYGYTF.

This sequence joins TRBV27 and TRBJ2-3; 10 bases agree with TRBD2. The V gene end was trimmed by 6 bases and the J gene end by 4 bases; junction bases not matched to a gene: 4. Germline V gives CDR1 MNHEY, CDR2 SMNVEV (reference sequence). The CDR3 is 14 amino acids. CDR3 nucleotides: TGTGCCAGCAGCCCTAGCGGGAGTGCAGATACGCAGTATTTT. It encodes CASSPSGSADTQYF.

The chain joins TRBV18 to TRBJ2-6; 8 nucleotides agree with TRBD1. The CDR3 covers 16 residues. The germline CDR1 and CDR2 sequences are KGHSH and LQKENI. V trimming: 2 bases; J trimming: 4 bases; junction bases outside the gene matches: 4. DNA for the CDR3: TGTGCCAGCTCACCAGTACAGGGGGTCGGGGCCAACGTCCTGACTTTC. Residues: CASSPVQGVGANVLTF.

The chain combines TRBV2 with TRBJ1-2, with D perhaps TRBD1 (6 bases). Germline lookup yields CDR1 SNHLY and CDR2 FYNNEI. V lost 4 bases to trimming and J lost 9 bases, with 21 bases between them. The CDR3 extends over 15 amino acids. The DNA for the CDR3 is TGTGCCAGCAGTGCTACGATAACAGGGTCAGTGAGCTACACCTTC. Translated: CASSATITGSVSYTF.

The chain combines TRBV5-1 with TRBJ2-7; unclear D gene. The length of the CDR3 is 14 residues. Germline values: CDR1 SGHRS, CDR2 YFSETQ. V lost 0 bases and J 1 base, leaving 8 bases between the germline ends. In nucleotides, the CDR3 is TGCGCCAGCAGCTTGGTCCCCAGTTCCTACGAGCAGTACTTC. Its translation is CASSLVPSSYEQYF.

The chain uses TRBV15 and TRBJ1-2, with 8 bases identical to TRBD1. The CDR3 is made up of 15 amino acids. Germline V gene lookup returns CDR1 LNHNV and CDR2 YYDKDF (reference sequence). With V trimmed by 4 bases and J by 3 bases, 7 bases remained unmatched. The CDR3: CATSKLGTGDYGYTF. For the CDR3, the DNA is TGTGCCACCAGCAAGTTGGGGACAGGAGACTATGGCTACACCTTC.

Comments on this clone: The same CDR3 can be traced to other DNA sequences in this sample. CDR3 nucleotides: TGTGCCAGCAGCCCCTCGGGAAACACCATATATTTT. As protein: CASSPSGNTIYF. The V gene is TRBV7-9, the J gene TRBJ1-3; D ambiguous. The CDR3 loop spans 12 amino acids. V was cut by 5 bases and J by 4 bases, with 6 bases left in between. From germline, CDR1 is SEHNR and CDR2 FQNEAQ (reference sequence).

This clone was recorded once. The CDR3: CASSQDGSGNYGYTF. The CDR3 nucleotides are TGCGCCAGCAGCCAGGACGGGTCAGGGAACTATGGCTACACCTTC. This chain links TRBV4-3 with TRBJ1-2, with a tentative D call TRBD1 (5 bases). The V and J ends lost 3 bases and 2 bases respectively, with 13 bases between them. This CDR3 has 15 residues. Germline CDR1 LGHNA, CDR2 YSLEER.

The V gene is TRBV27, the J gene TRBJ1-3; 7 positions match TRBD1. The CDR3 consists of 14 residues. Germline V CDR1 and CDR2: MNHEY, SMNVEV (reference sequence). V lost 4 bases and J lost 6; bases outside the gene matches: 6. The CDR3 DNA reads TGTGCCAGCAGTTCCTGGGACAGAGCAAACACCATATATTTT. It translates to CASSSWDRANTIYF.

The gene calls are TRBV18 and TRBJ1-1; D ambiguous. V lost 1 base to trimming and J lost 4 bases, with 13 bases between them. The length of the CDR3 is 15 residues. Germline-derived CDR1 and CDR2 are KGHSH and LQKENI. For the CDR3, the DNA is TGTGCCAGCTCACCACTCCCAGCCGGTGGCACTGAAGCTTTCTTT. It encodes CASSPLPAGGTEAFF.

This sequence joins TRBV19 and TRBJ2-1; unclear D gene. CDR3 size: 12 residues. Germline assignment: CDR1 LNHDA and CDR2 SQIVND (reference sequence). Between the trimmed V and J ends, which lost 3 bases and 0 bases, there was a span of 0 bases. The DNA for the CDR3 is TGTGCCAGTAGTATCTCCTACAATGAGCAGTTCTTC. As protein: CASSISYNEQFF. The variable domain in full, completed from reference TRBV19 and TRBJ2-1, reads DGGITQSPKYLFRKEGQNVTLSCEQNLNHDAMYWYRQDPGQGLRLIYYSQIVNDFQKGDIAEGYSVSREKKESFPLTVTSAQKNPTAFYLCASSISYNEQFFGPGTRLTVL.

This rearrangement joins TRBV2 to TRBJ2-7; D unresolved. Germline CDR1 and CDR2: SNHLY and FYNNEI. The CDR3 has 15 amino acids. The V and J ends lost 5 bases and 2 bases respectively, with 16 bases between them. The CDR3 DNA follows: TGTGCCAGCAGTCCCCGGCAGAAAGGGACCTACGAGCAGTACGTC. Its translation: CASSPRQKGTYEQYV.

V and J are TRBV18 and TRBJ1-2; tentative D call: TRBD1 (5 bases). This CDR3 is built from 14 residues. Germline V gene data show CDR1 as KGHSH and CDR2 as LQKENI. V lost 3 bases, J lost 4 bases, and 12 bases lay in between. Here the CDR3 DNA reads TGTGCCAGCTCACCGGACGACAGTGGCTATGGCTACACCTTC. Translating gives CASSPDDSGYGYTF.

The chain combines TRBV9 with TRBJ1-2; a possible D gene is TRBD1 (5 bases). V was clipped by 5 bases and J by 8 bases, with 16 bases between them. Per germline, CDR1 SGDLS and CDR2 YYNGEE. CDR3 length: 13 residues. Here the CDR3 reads CASSPEGSRGYTF. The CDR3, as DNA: TGTGCCAGCAGTCCTGAGGGGTCTCGAGGCTACACCTTC.

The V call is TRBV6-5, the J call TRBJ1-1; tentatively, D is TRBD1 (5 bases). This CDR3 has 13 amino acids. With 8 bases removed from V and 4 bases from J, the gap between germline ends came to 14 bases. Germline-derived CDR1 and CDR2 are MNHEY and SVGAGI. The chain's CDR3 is CASQRGPATEAFF. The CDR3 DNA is TGTGCCAGCCAGCGGGGACCTGCCACTGAAGCTTTCTTT.

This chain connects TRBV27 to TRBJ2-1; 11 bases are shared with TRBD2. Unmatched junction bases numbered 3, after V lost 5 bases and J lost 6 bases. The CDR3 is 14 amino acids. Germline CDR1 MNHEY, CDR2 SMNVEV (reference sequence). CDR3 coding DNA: TGTGCCAGCAGTCTAGCGGGGGGCCTCAATGAGCAGTTCTTC. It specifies CASSLAGGLNEQFF.

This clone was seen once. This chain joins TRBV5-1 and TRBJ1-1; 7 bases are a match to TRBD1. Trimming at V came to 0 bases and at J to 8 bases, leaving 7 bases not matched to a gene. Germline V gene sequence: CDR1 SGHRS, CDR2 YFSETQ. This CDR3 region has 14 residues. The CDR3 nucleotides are TGCGCCAGCAGCTTGGGCAGAGAGGGGGCGGAAGCTTTCTTT. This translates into CASSLGREGAEAFF.

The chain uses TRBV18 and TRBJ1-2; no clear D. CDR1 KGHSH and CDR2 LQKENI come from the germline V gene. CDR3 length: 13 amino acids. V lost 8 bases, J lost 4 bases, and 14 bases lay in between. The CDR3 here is CASVGLSGYGYTF. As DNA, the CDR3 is TGTGCCAGCGTGGGGTTATCAGGCTATGGCTACACCTTC.

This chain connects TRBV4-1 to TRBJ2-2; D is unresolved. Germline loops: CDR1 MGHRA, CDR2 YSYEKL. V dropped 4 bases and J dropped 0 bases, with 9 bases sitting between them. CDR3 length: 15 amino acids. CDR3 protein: CASSPGPANTGELFF. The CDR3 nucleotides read TGCGCCAGCAGCCCCGGTCCTGCGAACACCGGGGAGCTGTTTTTT.